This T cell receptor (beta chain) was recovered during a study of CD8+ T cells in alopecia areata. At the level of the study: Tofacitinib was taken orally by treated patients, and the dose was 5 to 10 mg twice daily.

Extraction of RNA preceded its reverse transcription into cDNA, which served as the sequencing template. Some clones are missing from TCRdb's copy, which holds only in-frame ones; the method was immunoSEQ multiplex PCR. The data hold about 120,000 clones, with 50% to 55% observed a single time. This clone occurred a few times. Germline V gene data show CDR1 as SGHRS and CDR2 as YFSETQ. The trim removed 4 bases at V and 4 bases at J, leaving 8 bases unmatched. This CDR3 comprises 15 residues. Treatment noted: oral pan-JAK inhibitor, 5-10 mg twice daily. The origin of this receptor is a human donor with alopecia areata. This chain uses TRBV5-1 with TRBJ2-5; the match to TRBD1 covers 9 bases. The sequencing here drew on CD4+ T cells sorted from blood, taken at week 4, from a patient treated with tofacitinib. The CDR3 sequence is CASSRGDRDGETQYF. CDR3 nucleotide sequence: TGCGCCAGCAGCCGGGGGGACAGGGACGGAGAGACCCAGTACTTC.